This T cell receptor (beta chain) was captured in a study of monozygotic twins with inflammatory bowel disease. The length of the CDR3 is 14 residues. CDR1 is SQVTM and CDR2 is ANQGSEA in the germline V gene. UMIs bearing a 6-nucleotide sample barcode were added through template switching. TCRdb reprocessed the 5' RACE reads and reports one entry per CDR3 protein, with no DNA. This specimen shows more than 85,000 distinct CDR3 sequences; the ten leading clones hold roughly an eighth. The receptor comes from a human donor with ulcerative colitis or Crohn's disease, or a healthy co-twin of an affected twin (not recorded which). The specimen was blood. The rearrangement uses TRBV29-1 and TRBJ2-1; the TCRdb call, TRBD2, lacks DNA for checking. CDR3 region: CSVLAGVPYNEQFF.